The present T cell receptor beta chain was sequenced within a study of T cells in Graves' hyperthyroidism and ophthalmopathy. Study results and limitations: The model's output predicted ophthalmopathy at a median of approximately 6.5 months prior to onset.

Over 18 months, lack of ophthalmopathy progression marked Graves' hyperthyroidism as stable. The study excluded patients with uncontrolled infection, other autoimmune disease, pregnancy or lactation. The source material, RNA transcripts, was used to amplify TCR beta CDR3 regions. During a first-round RT-PCR of the TCR CDR3, the HTBI primer set was used. TCRdb ran MiXCR on the multiplex PCR reads and lists one entry per CDR3 protein. In the table there are hundreds of thousands of distinct CDR3 sequences, 15% to 18% of which are singletons. The table lists this clonotype with a few counts. As yet, its antigen is unknown. V lost 3 bases and J lost 2, with 15 bases in between. This CDR3 is built from 15 residues. CDR1 SGHKS and CDR2 YYEKEE come from the germline V gene (reference sequence).

The sequence came from a woman aged 18-29 years with Graves' hyperthyroidism. V and J are TRBV5-5 and TRBJ2-7; perhaps TRBD2 as D (6 bases). The sequencing sample was made of blood. Here the CDR3 reads CASSSEPGLPYEQYF. The CDR3 DNA sequence: TGTGCCAGCAGCTCCGAGCCGGGACTTCCCTACGAGCAGTACTTC. Looking up the rest from reference TRBV5-5 and TRBJ2-7 gives the full variable domain: DAGVTQSPTHLIKTRGQQVTLRCSPISGHKSVSWYQQVLGQGPQFIFQYYEKEERGRGNFPDRFSARQFPNYSSELNVNALLLGDSALYLCASSSEPGLPYEQYFGPGTRLTVT.